A selection of T cell receptor beta chains follows, all from one sample in a study of blood T cell repertoires in COVID-19. Measured with immunoSEQ multiplex PCR; TCRdb has only the in-frame clones, and not every one. The sample yields hundreds of thousands of clones, around 90% seen once. The source material was PBMCs or T cells enriched from blood (not recorded which). The receptors originated from a woman aged 18-30 years who had recovered from COVID-19. Both conserved end residues are part of each CDR3. Part of the rows lack a size; the others show once, few, many or a class for expanded clones.

TRBJ1-2 TRBV27 - CASSFRDKYYGYTF
TRBJ1-3 TRBV2 - CASTVTGSGNTIYF
TRBJ2-1 TRBV7-3 few CASSPTSGTYNEQFF
TRBJ1-2 TRBV6-6 once CASSSQDYGYTF
TRBJ2-5 TRBV13 - CASSSRTSGGAGETQYF
TRBJ2-7 TRBV4-1 - CASSQGGRDYEQYF
TRBJ2-5 TRBV3-1/TRBV3-2 - CASSQTSGYQETQYF
TRBJ2-7 TRBV7-2 - CASSLDRTSLEQYF
TRBJ1-2 TRBV7-9 - CASRDGNYGYTF
TRBJ1-1 TRBV6-5 - CASSYGNAARGTEAFF
TRBJ1-5 TRBV12-5 - CASGLQGNQPQHF
TRBJ1-5 TRBV21-1 once CARPGRDSFNQPQHF
TRBJ1-3 TRBV6-1 - CASSEVEGPRNTIYF
TRBJ1-2 TRBV24-1 - CATGSTGSNYGYTF
TRBJ1-2 TRBV12-5 - CASGSGQGNLGEYGYTF
TRBJ2-7 TRBV19 - CASSRTSGSLTDEQYF
TRBJ1-1 TRBV7-9 once CASSLGRGAFF
TRBJ2-5 TRBV11-3 - CASSSGILRGDRTRKTQYF
TRBJ1-5 TRBV21-1 - CARSGDFSNQPQHF
TRBJ2-6 TRBV14 once CASSQTGRSGANVLTF
TRBJ1-5 TRBV4-2 - CASSQLLSNQPQHF
TRBJ2-7 TRBV3-1/TRBV3-2 - CASSPDSSYEQYF
TRBJ2-7 TRBV21-1 once CASSWGFGTPSYEQYF
TRBJ2-1 TRBV9 - CASSVTSGSYNEQFF
TRBJ1-6 TRBV7-2 - CASSRGQGKSSYNSPLHF
TRBJ1-2 TRBV7-2 once CASSWGQGLPVGYTF
TRBJ2-7 TRBV7-9 - CASSFGELSYEQYF
TRBJ1-1 TRBV7-9 - CASSKPGYGDTEAFF
TRBJ2-3 TRBV6-2/TRBV6-3 once CASSPGMDTSTDTQYF
TRBJ2-1 TRBV13 - CASSHPSGLTYNEQFF
TRBJ2-7 TRBV5-6 - CASSAPPGQGSYEQYF